This T cell receptor (beta chain) was observed in a study of cytomegalovirus exposure and HLA in healthy donors. General study findings and limits: In a later analysis, at a false discovery rate of 0.05, roughly 17,000 TCR beta sequences were associated with HLA alleles. When a later analysis was performed, an Asian-associated ancestry cluster reportedly had fewer N-insertions than the approximately 690-donor mean.

PCR used 60 Vbeta primers and 13 Jbeta primers. Assay used: immunoSEQ multiplex PCR; TCRdb lists only in-frame clones, some missing. Of more than 95,000 clones listed, 81% were seen once; the top ten hold about 3.9%. In the case of this clone: Its antigen is not identified. Relative to the germline gene, one junction end is altered; a read error may explain this.

The germline gives CDR1 SEHNR, CDR2 FQNEAQ (reference sequence). The CDR3 loop spans 17 amino acids. V and J are TRBV7-9 and TRBJ2-5, with D possibly TRBD2 on 6 matching bases. The specimen sequenced was PBMCs. This TCR was recovered from a woman aged 25 to 39 in good health and CMV-seronegative. The CDR3 DNA reads as TGTTCCAGCAGCCCTGGAGGGGTGGGCGGGGATCAAGAGACCCAGTACTTC. This codes for CSSSPGGVGGDQETQYF.